The source of this T cell receptor beta chain is a study of lymphopenia after photon versus proton radiotherapy. Regarding this clone: Its antigen is unknown.

Notes on the study in general: After the lymphocyte nadir, photon-treated repertoires showed oligoclonal expansion, especially of CD8+ Temra cells. Larger post-nadir TCR diversity loss correlated inversely with survival in deceased patients.

Repertoires were generated with immunoSEQ multiplex PCR, while TCRdb's copy carries only in-frame clones and drops some. The sample lists 65,000 to 90,000 clones, 80% to 95% occurring once. This CDR3 region has 15 residues. CDR1 and CDR2 from the germline V gene are MGHRA and YSYEKL. V was clipped by 0 bases and J by 6 bases, with 9 bases between them. The chain employs TRBV4-1 and TRBJ1-6; D not certain. Here the sequenced sample was peripheral blood, taken from a patient treated with photon-based radiotherapy. The TCR sequence derives from a middle-aged woman with cholangiocarcinoma. The DNA for the CDR3 is TGCGCCAGCAGCCAAGAGAACCAGATTAATTCACCCCTCCACTTT. It specifies CASSQENQINSPLHF.